The 27 T cell receptor beta chains below all came from one sample that was sequenced in a study of T cells in Graves' hyperthyroidism and ophthalmopathy. Authors of the study amplified TCR beta CDR3 regions from RNA transcripts. The TCR CDR3 first-round RT-PCR relied on the HTBI primer set. TCRdb recomputed calls from the multiplex PCR reads with MiXCR, one row per CDR3 protein. Of 450,000 to 700,000 distinct CDR3 sequences in the sample, 46% were seen once. Material for sequencing was peripheral blood or thyroid tissue (not recorded which). Every receptor here comes from a woman aged 18 to 35 with Graves' hyperthyroidism.

This clonotype has a count of ten or more. This chain connects TRBV7-9 to TRBJ2-3; D may match TRBD1 or TRBD2 (5 bases each). V lost 0 bases to trimming and J lost 5 bases, with 9 bases between them. This CDR3 has 14 residues. Germline V gene data show CDR1 as SEHNR and CDR2 as FQNEAQ (reference sequence). The CDR3 DNA sequence: TGTGCCAGCAGCTTAGCCGGGGCTGGAGATACGCAGTATTTT. Its protein product is CASSLAGAGDTQYF.

In its sample, this clonotype was seen many times. The chain has TRBV7-9 and TRBJ1-4; 10 bases match TRBD1. The CDR3 has 14 residues. Looked up from germline, CDR1 is SEHNR and CDR2 is FQNEAQ (reference sequence). V dropped 6 bases and J dropped 6; count of bases not matched to a gene: 4. The CDR3 DNA sequence: TGTGCCAGCAGGCCCGGGACAGGGGATGAAAAACTGTTTTTT. Its translation is CASRPGTGDEKLFF. The full variable domain, completed using reference TRBV7-9 and TRBJ1-4, is DTGVSQNPRHKITKRGQNVTFRCDPISEHNRLYWYRQTLGQGPEFLTYFQNEAQLEKSRLLSDRFSAERPKGSFSTLEIQRTEQGDSAMYLCASRPGTGDEKLFFGSGTQLSVL.

This clonotype has just a few counts. V is TRBV18 and J is TRBJ1-2; 8 bases align to TRBD1. V lost 3 bases to trimming and J lost 3 bases; unmatched junction nucleotides: 6. The CDR3 has 15 amino acids. Germline assignment: CDR1 KGHSH and CDR2 LQKENI. The CDR3 here is CASSPRTGKDYGYTF. As DNA, the CDR3 is TGTGCCAGCTCACCGAGGACAGGGAAGGACTATGGCTACACCTTC.

In this sample, this clonotype turned up many times. The chain joins TRBV6-5 to TRBJ1-1; D is undetermined. V lost 1 base to trimming and J lost 1 base, with 7 bases between them. This CDR3 has 14 amino acids. Germline-derived CDR1 and CDR2 are MNHEY and SVGAGI. The CDR3 sequence: CASSYYRRNTEAFF. CDR3 sequence (DNA): TGTGCCAGCAGTTACTATCGAAGGAACACTGAAGCTTTCTTT.

This clonotype was counted ten times or more. This CDR3 is CASSPTGSTSEQYF. The CDR3 DNA follows: TGTGCCAGCAGCCCGACAGGGTCAACGAGCGAGCAGTACTTC. The genes are TRBV6-1 and TRBJ2-7; 7 nucleotides align to TRBD1. V gave up 6 bases and J gave up 6 bases; unmatched junction bases: 11. The CDR3 runs to 14 residues. CDR1 MNHNS and CDR2 SASEGT come from the germline V gene.

The V call is TRBV30, the J call TRBJ1-5, with D possibly being TRBD1 (6 bases). There are 13 residues in the CDR3. Between the trimmed V and J ends, which lost 1 base and 3 bases, there was a span of 7 bases. Looked up from germline, CDR1 is GTSNPN and CDR2 is SVGIG (reference sequence). CDR3 protein: CAWSGDNNQPQHF. In DNA, the CDR3 is TGTGCCTGGAGTGGGGACAACAATCAGCCCCAGCATTTT.

V and J are TRBV7-9 and TRBJ1-6; D unresolved. Between the trimmed V and J ends, which lost 4 bases and 9 bases, there was a span of 13 bases. The CDR3 spans 14 residues. Germline CDR1 is SEHNR and CDR2 is FQNEAQ (reference sequence). The CDR3, as DNA: TGTGCCAGCAGCTATAGCGGGAGCGGTTCACCCCTCCACTTT. It codes for CASSYSGSGSPLHF.

The chain employs TRBV7-3 and TRBJ1-4, with D possibly matching TRBD1 (5 bases). Germline-derived CDR1 and CDR2 are SGHTA and FQGTGA. This CDR3 is built from 14 residues. CDR3 sequence: CARMSGQGREKLFF. Written as DNA, the CDR3 is TGTGCTAGAATGTCAGGGCAGGGAAGAGAAAAACTGTTTTTT.

About this clonotype: A much larger clone sits a single nucleotide away, making a read error possible. The chain uses TRBV2 and TRBJ2-5; D is perhaps TRBD1 (5 bases). The V and J ends lost 3 bases and 5 bases respectively, with 19 bases between them. The CDR3 consists of 16 residues. Germline V gene sequence: CDR1 SNHLY, CDR2 FYNNEI. CDR3 DNA sequence: TGTGCCAGCAGTGACAGGGAAAACTCACCCAGGGAGACCCAGTACTTC. It is translated as CASSDRENSPRETQYF. Filled out from reference TRBV2 and TRBJ2-5, the complete variable domain reads EPEVTQTPSHQVTQMGQEVILRCVPISNHLYFYWYRQILGQKVEFLVSFYNNEISEKSEIFDDQFSVERPDGSNFTLKIRSTKLEDSAMYFCASSDRENSPRETQYFGPGTRLLVL.

This clonotype showed up many times. The gene calls are TRBV12-3 or TRBV12-4 and TRBJ2-7; the match to TRBD2 covers 7 bases. The junction had 9 bases not matched to a gene; V was cut back by 8 bases and J by 2 bases. This CDR3 is built from 14 residues. The CDR3: CASSPTAGAYEQYF. CDR3 nucleotides: TGTGCCAGCTCCCCGACGGCGGGGGCCTACGAGCAGTACTTC.

This clonotype was observed at least ten times. The genes are TRBV5-5 and TRBJ1-5; D is uncertain. The CDR3 has 13 amino acids. Between the trimmed V and J ends, which lost 7 bases and 3 bases, there was a span of 11 bases. Looked up from germline, CDR1 is SGHKS and CDR2 is YYEKEE (reference sequence). CDR3 region: CASALGVNQPQHF. The DNA for the CDR3 is TGTGCCAGCGCCCTAGGAGTCAATCAGCCCCAGCATTTT.

In its sample, this clonotype was seen many times. The chain joins TRBV2 to TRBJ1-5, with D hard to call. CDR1 is SNHLY and CDR2 is FYNNEI in the germline V gene. The CDR3 length is 15 residues. Trimming took 3 bases from V and 0 from J, leaving 9 bases between them. CDR3 region: CASSDRASSNQPQHF. Here the CDR3 DNA reads TGTGCCAGCAGTGATCGGGCAAGTAGCAATCAGCCCCAGCATTTT. Drawing the rest from reference TRBV2 and TRBJ1-5, the complete variable domain is EPEVTQTPSHQVTQMGQEVILRCVPISNHLYFYWYRQILGQKVEFLVSFYNNEISEKSEIFDDQFSVERPDGSNFTLKIRSTKLEDSAMYFCASSDRASSNQPQHFGDGTRLSIL.

The chain links TRBV10-3 to TRBJ2-2, with 8 bases lining up with TRBD1. In germline, CDR1 is ENHRY, CDR2 SYGVKD. CDR3 length: 15 residues. The junction had 4 bases not matched to a gene; V was cut back by 5 bases and J by 2 bases. The CDR3 loop is CAISTGQDNTGELFF. CDR3 DNA sequence: TGTGCCATCAGTACGGGACAGGACAACACCGGGGAGCTGTTTTTT.

Ten or more counts support this clonotype. The rearrangement uses TRBV5-4 and TRBJ1-1; tentatively, D is TRBD1 (5 bases). Per the germline V gene, CDR1 is SGHNT and CDR2 is YYREEE (reference sequence). CDR3 length: 13 amino acids. With 6 bases removed from V and 4 bases from J, the gap between germline ends came to 13 bases. The CDR3 reads CASKPEGTTEAFF. CDR3 DNA: TGTGCCAGCAAACCAGAGGGGACCACTGAAGCTTTCTTT.

This clonotype has at least ten counts. The V and J genes are TRBV5-1 and TRBJ1-1; 7 nucleotides line up with TRBD1. The CDR3 has 15 amino acids. Germline V gives CDR1 SGHRS, CDR2 YFSETQ. With 5 bases clipped from V and 0 bases from J, the junction kept 7 bases outside the gene matches. CDR3 coding DNA: TGCGCCAGCAGGGAACAGGGGTTCATGAACACTGAAGCTTTCTTT. Amino acid sequence: CASREQGFMNTEAFF.

This clonotype turned up a few times. The V gene is TRBV18, the J gene TRBJ2-5, with a tentative D call TRBD2 (5 bases). Germline CDR1 KGHSH, CDR2 LQKENI. Trimming took 3 bases from V and 3 from J, leaving 8 bases between them. CDR3 size: 13 residues. CDR3 sequence (DNA): TGTGCCAGCTCACCTCTACTAGAAGAGACCCAGTACTTC. Translating gives CASSPLLEETQYF.

V usage is TRBV7-8 and J usage is TRBJ2-3, with TRBD2 matching over 7 bases. The CDR3 consists of 15 residues. V lost 2 bases, J lost 2 bases, and 4 bases stayed unmatched. Germline-derived CDR1 and CDR2 are SGHVS and FQNEAQ. DNA for the CDR3: TGTGCCAGCAGCTTAAGAAGCGGGAACACAGATACGCAGTATTTT. Amino acid sequence: CASSLRSGNTDTQYF. The full variable domain, in which reference TRBV7-8 and TRBJ2-3 provide the parts outside the CDR3, is GAGVSQSPRYKVAKRGQDVALRCDPISGHVSLFWYQQALGQGPEFLTYFQNEAQLDKSGLPSDRFFAERPEGSVSTLKIQRTQQEDSAVYLCASSLRSGNTDTQYFGPGTRLTVL.

This clonotype was observed a handful of times. No conserved phenylalanine or tryptophan ends this CDR3, so it is likely a read error. It is unclear where the CDR3 begins or ends on the DNA, so no DNA is shown, and the CDR3 is as TCRdb lists it. The rearrangement links TRBV4-2 to TRBJ2-1; the tabulated D call, TRBD2, remains unverified against the DNA. In germline, CDR1 is LGHNA, CDR2 YNFKEQ. The CDR3 comprises 9 residues, both ends counted. CDR3 sequence: CASSQRLAG.

Concerning this clonotype: It may be a read error: a sequence one base away is much more abundant. The chain recombines TRBV7-2 with TRBJ1-1, with D perhaps matching TRBD1 (6 bases). The CDR3 extends over 16 amino acids. The germline V gene encodes CDR1 SGHTA and CDR2 FQGNSA. The CDR3 DNA is TGTGCCAGCAGCGGTATGCGGGGGCAGGGGAACGCTGAAGCTTTCTTT. This gives the protein CASSGMRGQGNAEAFF.

Comment on this clonotype: Its ends do not fully match the called genes, so a read error is possible. The rearrangement joins TRBV7-6 to TRBJ2-7; perhaps D is TRBD1 or TRBD2 (5 bases each). The length of the CDR3 is 12 residues. Germline V gives CDR1 SGHVS, CDR2 FNYEAQ. The CDR3 reads CASSLGTSGQYF. The CDR3 DNA reads as TGTGCCAGCAGTTTAGGGACGTCGGGGCAGTACTTC.

The chain uses TRBV9 and TRBJ1-2, with TRBD1 identical over 9 bases. The trim removed 0 bases at V and 4 bases at J, leaving 16 bases unmatched. Germline V CDR1 and CDR2: SGDLS, YYNGEE. CDR3 size: 19 residues. CDR3 region: CASSVDLKSGTGTLYGYTF. The CDR3 DNA sequence: TGTGCCAGCAGCGTAGATCTGAAGTCCGGGACAGGGACTCTCTATGGCTACACCTTC.

The V gene is TRBV9, the J gene TRBJ1-4; D ambiguous. Trimming took off 0 bases at V and 8 bases at J, with 2 bases between the two ends. The CDR3 sequence is 11 residues long. Germline CDR1 is SGDLS and CDR2 is YYNGEE. The CDR3 coding sequence is TGTGCCAGCAGCGTAGGGGAAAAACTGTTTTTT. The encoded protein is CASSVGEKLFF.

The chain is built from TRBV7-3 and TRBJ1-1, with D possibly matching TRBD1 (5 bases). The CDR3 has 13 residues. Germline loops: CDR1 SGHTA, CDR2 FQGTGA. Trimming removed 5 bases from V and 7 bases from J, with 14 bases in between. The chain's CDR3 is CASSPDTGGEAFF. DNA for the CDR3: TGTGCCAGCAGCCCTGACACCGGGGGTGAAGCTTTCTTT. The whole variable domain, remainder taken from reference TRBV7-3 and TRBJ1-1, is GAGVSQTPSNKVTEKGKYVELRCDPISGHTALYWYRQSLGQGPEFLIYFQGTGAADDSGLPNDRFFAVRPEGSVSTLKIQRTERGDSAVYLCASSPDTGGEAFFGQGTRLTVV.

This clonotype was found a few times. V is TRBV27 and J is TRBJ1-4; 9 nucleotides align to TRBD1. The V segment lost 7 bases and the J segment 6 bases; nucleotides outside the gene matches: 6. Germline V CDR1 and CDR2: MNHEY, SMNVEV (reference sequence). The CDR3 contains 14 residues. CDR3 region: CASTTGTGHEKLFF. CDR3 DNA sequence: TGTGCCAGCACCACCGGGACAGGGCATGAAAAACTGTTTTTT.

On this clonotype: No conserved phenylalanine or tryptophan is present at the end of the CDR3, so a read error is the likely explanation. The chain employs TRBV20-1 and TRBJ2-7; weak D call: TRBD1 (5 bases). V shed 3 bases and J shed 2 bases, with 11 bases lying between them. CDR1 and CDR2 from the germline V gene are DFQATT and SNEGSKA (reference sequence). CDR3 length equals 13 residues. The CDR3 bases are TGCAGTGCTAGTGATGGGGCGGCCTACGAGCAGTACTCC. Residues: CSASDGAAYEQYS.

This clonotype was observed a single time. V gene TRBV7-3 combines with J gene TRBJ1-5; TRBD1 is a possible D gene (5 bases). V shed 6 bases and J shed 7 bases, with 19 bases lying between them. This CDR3 has 15 residues. Germline V gives CDR1 SGHTA, CDR2 FQGTGA. CDR3 residues: CASSLGPGSEQPQHF. The CDR3 DNA reads as TGTGCCAGCAGTTTAGGTCCAGGGAGTGAGCAGCCCCAGCATTTT.

In the case of this clonotype: It is likely a read error, because the conserved phenylalanine at the end of the CDR3 is missing. It is unclear where the CDR3 begins or ends on the DNA, so no DNA is shown, and the CDR3 is as TCRdb lists it. V and J are TRBV7-2 and TRBJ2-5; the table gives TRBD2 as D, unverified against the DNA. Germline V gene lookup returns CDR1 SGHTA and CDR2 FQGNSA. The length of the CDR3 is 14 amino acids, counting both ends. The CDR3 loop reads CASSPGLAGGPGWT.